These 24 T cell receptor beta chains share one sample of origin, sequenced in a study of identifying expanded T cells in peripheral blood. Produced via immunoSEQ multiplex PCR; TCRdb's table is partial and in-frame only. The sample consists of 120,000 or so clones, over 65% of them appearing once. The sequenced sample was blood. These receptors came from a person aged 18 to 70 in good health.

V usage is TRBV18 and J usage is TRBJ2-1, with no clear D. Between the trimmed V and J ends, which lost 2 bases and 10 bases, there was a span of 6 bases. Per the germline V gene, CDR1 is KGHSH and CDR2 is LQKENI. The CDR3 has 11 residues. This CDR3 is CASSPRTEQFF. The CDR3 DNA follows: TGTGCCAGCTCACCAAGGACGGAGCAGTTCTTC.

The rearrangement links TRBV9 to TRBJ2-1, with TRBD2 identical over 14 bases. Per germline, CDR1 SGDLS and CDR2 YYNGEE. Trimming removed 2 bases from V and 2 bases from J; junction bases left unmatched: 3. The CDR3 sequence is 17 residues long. The CDR3 region has the DNA TGTGCCAGCAGCGTGACTAGCGGGGGGGCCGCCTACAATGAGCAGTTCTTC. It specifies CASSVTSGGAAYNEQFF.

In this sample, this clone turned up many times. The chain carries TRBV7-2 and TRBJ2-1; tentatively, D is TRBD2 (5 bases). This CDR3 contains 14 residues. The V gene lost 6 bases and the J gene lost 1 base, with 10 bases spanning the gap. The germline CDR1 and CDR2 sequences are SGHTA and FQGNSA. CDR3: CASSRRRSYNEQFF. The CDR3 nucleotides read TGTGCCAGCAGTAGGAGGCGATCCTACAATGAGCAGTTCTTC. Together with reference TRBV7-2 and TRBJ2-1, the CDR3 gives the full variable domain: GAGVSQSPSNKVTEKGKDVELRCDPISGHTALYWYRQSLGQGLEFLIYFQGNSAPDKSGLPSDRFSAERTGGSVSTLTIQRTQQEDSAVYLCASSRRRSYNEQFFGPGTRLTVL.

The genes are TRBV7-9 and TRBJ2-2; 7 nucleotides align to TRBD2. The CDR3 is made up of 15 amino acids. Germline lookup yields CDR1 SEHNR and CDR2 FQNEAQ (reference sequence). The ends lost 4 bases at V and 6 bases at J; junction bases unmatched: 8. In DNA form, the CDR3 reads TGTGCCAGCAGCTCGTTTAGCGGGCAGGCCGGGGAGCTGTTTTTT. It translates to CASSSFSGQAGELFF.

This clone was detected once. This chain links TRBV15 with TRBJ1-5; 8 bases match TRBD1. The CDR3 consists of 18 residues. In germline, CDR1 is LNHNV, CDR2 YYDKDF (reference sequence). The V and J ends lost 0 bases and 2 bases, in that order; junction bases with no gene match: 9. The CDR3 here is CATSRDSGTGVGNQPQHF. The CDR3 DNA reads as TGTGCCACCAGCAGAGATTCAGGGACAGGCGTCGGCAATCAGCCCCAGCATTTT.

In its sample, this clone was seen once. The chain joins TRBV18 to TRBJ2-7; 8 bases fit TRBD2. V lost 5 bases, J lost 3 bases, and 6 bases stayed unmatched. The CDR3 is 14 residues long. CDR1 is KGHSH and CDR2 is LQKENI in the germline V gene. In DNA, the CDR3 is TGTGCCAGCTCAAAACCGGGACTAGACTACGAGCAGTACTTC. It specifies CASSKPGLDYEQYF.

V usage is TRBV5-6 and J usage is TRBJ1-3; the D gene is possibly TRBD1 (6 bases). The germline V gene has CDR1 SGHDT and CDR2 YYEEEE. The CDR3 totals 16 residues. The germline V and J ends were trimmed by 3 bases and 2 bases, with 15 bases remaining between them. CDR3 sequence reads: CASSSHYTGTGNTIYF. CDR3 DNA sequence: TGTGCCAGCAGCTCCCATTATACAGGGACTGGAAACACCATATATTTT.

The chain carries TRBV30 and TRBJ2-7; D not resolved. The CDR3 contains 14 residues. Germline V gene lookup returns CDR1 GTSNPN and CDR2 SVGIG (reference sequence). V was shortened by 0 bases and J by 4 bases, with 13 bases between the two germline ends. CDR3 in DNA: TGTGCCTGGAGTGTATATGTGTCCGGTTACGAGCAGTACTTC. Its protein is CAWSVYVSGYEQYF.

V usage is TRBV11-3 and J usage is TRBJ1-1, with D maybe TRBD1 (5 bases). V was shortened by 5 bases and J by 0 bases, with 16 bases between the two germline ends. Germline loops: CDR1 SGHNT, CDR2 YENEEA. This CDR3 has 16 residues. Here the CDR3 DNA reads TGTGCCAGCAGCCCGGATCGGGGACGGATGAACACTGAAGCTTTCTTT. This sequence encodes CASSPDRGRMNTEAFF.

V usage is TRBV15 and J usage is TRBJ1-2; D is unclear. Looked up from germline, CDR1 is LNHNV and CDR2 is YYDKDF (reference sequence). The ends were cut back, 5 bases at V and 4 bases at J, with 14 bases in the middle. This CDR3 has 14 amino acids. The CDR3 bases are TGTGCCACCAGCCCCCGGAACAGCCTCTATGGCTACACCTTC. Protein: CATSPRNSLYGYTF.

The genes are TRBV11-2 and TRBJ1-5, with no clear D. Germline-derived CDR1 and CDR2 are SGHAT and FQNNGV. The CDR3 sequence is 13 residues long. The ends were cut back, 1 base at V and 6 bases at J, with 7 bases in the middle. CDR3 coding DNA: TGTGCCAGCAGCTTAGGATTAAGTCAGCCCCAGCATTTT. It yields the protein CASSLGLSQPQHF.

The V call is TRBV5-1, the J call TRBJ1-3; D is possibly TRBD1 (6 bases). CDR1 and CDR2 (germline): SGHRS, YFSETQ. The V gene lost 4 bases and the J gene lost 4 bases, with 21 bases spanning the gap. The CDR3 is 17 residues long. The chain's CDR3 is CASSPLQGTRPGNTIYF. For the CDR3, the DNA is TGCGCCAGCAGCCCACTCCAGGGGACACGACCAGGAAACACCATATATTTT.

This clone was counted between two and nine times. This chain joins TRBV18 and TRBJ1-1, with D possibly TRBD1 on 5 matching bases. The V end lost 1 base, the J end lost 1 base, and 7 bases lay between the germline ends. Germline V gene sequence: CDR1 KGHSH, CDR2 LQKENI. The CDR3 has 14 residues. The CDR3 protein is CASSPLQENTEAFF. CDR3 bases: TGTGCCAGCTCACCACTACAGGAGAACACTGAAGCTTTCTTT.

The J gene is TRBJ1-2, the V gene TRBV7-9; the D is unclear. CDR1 is SEHNR and CDR2 is FQNEAQ in the germline V gene (reference sequence). The V gene lost 4 bases and the J gene lost 6 bases, with 18 bases spanning the gap. The CDR3 covers 15 residues. This chain's CDR3 is CASSSPGRRANGYTF. The CDR3 DNA is TGTGCCAGCAGCTCCCCGGGCCGTAGGGCGAATGGCTACACCTTC.

This clone was picked up one time. The chain couples TRBV7-3 to TRBJ1-6; TRBD1 agrees at 9 bases. The V segment lost 5 bases and the J segment 7 bases; nucleotides outside the gene matches: 6. The germline V gene has CDR1 SGHTA and CDR2 FQGTGA. The CDR3 length is 15 residues. The CDR3 loop is CASSPQGQGNSPLHF. DNA for the CDR3: TGTGCCAGCAGCCCTCAGGGACAGGGCAATTCACCCCTCCACTTT.

CDR3 DNA sequence: TGTGCCAGCAGGGTGACAGCCCTACCACGTTCTGGAAACACCATATATTTT. It translates to CASRVTALPRSGNTIYF. This chain joins TRBV13 and TRBJ1-3, with TRBD1 as a possible D gene (5 bases). Trimming took off 6 bases at V and 1 base at J, with 19 bases between the two ends. The CDR3 is 17 amino acids. Germline CDR1 PRHDT, CDR2 FYEKMQ (reference sequence).

This clone was counted a single time. The chain is built from TRBV5-1 and TRBJ1-2; D remains ambiguous. Germline V gene data show CDR1 as SGHRS and CDR2 as YFSETQ. This CDR3 region has 14 residues. Trimming took off 4 bases at V and 8 bases at J, with 18 bases between the two ends. This chain's CDR3 is CASSTDGNVYGYTF. In DNA form, the CDR3 reads TGCGCCAGCAGCACGGACGGGAACGTATACGGCTACACCTTC.

The chain carries TRBV6-5 and TRBJ2-2; no clear D. Germline CDR1 reads MNHEY; CDR2 reads SVGAGI. The CDR3 contains 14 residues. Trimming stripped 4 bases from V and 8 bases from J, with 14 bases between. In DNA form, the CDR3 reads TGTGCCAGCAGTTTTGGGCACTCTCGGGGGGAGCTGTTTTTT. Translation gives CASSFGHSRGELFF.

Regarding this clone: One end of the junction fails to match germline, which may point to a read error. The chain is built from TRBV4-3 and TRBJ1-6; no clear D. Germline CDR1 LGHNA, CDR2 YSLEER. This CDR3 comprises 15 residues. The CDR3, as DNA: TGCGCCAGCAGCCAAGACCCATTGAAAATTCAGCCCCCCCACTTT. This gives the protein CASSQDPLKIQPPHF.

This chain connects TRBV11-2 to TRBJ2-7; no clear D gene. V lost 4 bases to trimming and J lost 2 bases, with 9 bases between them. Germline V gene lookup returns CDR1 SGHAT and CDR2 FQNNGV. CDR3 length: 13 residues. The CDR3 DNA reads as TGTGCCAGCAGCTACAGCTCGGCCTACGAGCAGTACTTC. This gives the protein CASSYSSAYEQYF.

The chain has TRBV19 and TRBJ1-3; 8 bases are a match to TRBD1. The CDR3 has 15 residues. V lost 10 bases to trimming and J lost 2 bases; unmatched junction nucleotides: 10. The germline gives CDR1 LNHDA, CDR2 SQIVND (reference sequence). CDR3 DNA sequence: TGTGCCACCCATCCCCCGGACAGGGCTGGAAACACCATATATTTT. Translated, it gives CATHPPDRAGNTIYF.

The rearrangement links TRBV11-3 to TRBJ2-5, with a possible D match to TRBD2 (6 bases). The V and J ends lost 5 bases and 2 bases respectively, with 18 bases between them. The length of the CDR3 is 16 residues. Germline V gives CDR1 SGHNT, CDR2 YENEEA. This chain's CDR3 is CASSPTWGDEQETQYF. The CDR3 DNA is TGTGCCAGCAGCCCCACCTGGGGGGACGAACAAGAGACCCAGTACTTC. Filled out from reference TRBV11-3 and TRBJ2-5, the complete variable domain reads EAGVVQSPRYKIIEKKQPVAFWCNPISGHNTLYWYLQNLGQGPELLIRYENEEAVDDSQLPKDRFSAERLKGVDSTLKIQPAELGDSAVYLCASSPTWGDEQETQYFGPGTRLLVL.

This clone has only a few counts. This sequence joins TRBV7-8 and TRBJ2-7; D is unclear. This CDR3 region has 13 residues. CDR1 and CDR2 from the germline V gene are SGHVS and FQNEAQ. Trimming took 5 bases from V and 3 from J, leaving 11 bases between them. CDR3 sequence (DNA): TGTGCCAGCAGCCGGTCGGTCCGCTACGAGCAGTACTTC. The encoded protein is CASSRSVRYEQYF.

This chain uses TRBV5-5 with TRBJ1-1; the D is unclear. The CDR3 consists of 13 residues. Trimming removed 1 base at V and 1 base at J, with 5 bases between. Germline lookup yields CDR1 SGHKS and CDR2 YYEKEE (reference sequence). The DNA of the CDR3 is TGTGCCAGCAGCTTGCAGGCGAACACTGAAGCTTTCTTT. It is translated as CASSLQANTEAFF.